The present entry profiles one T cell receptor beta chain with its context. This clone was recorded a few times. Its specific antigen is unknown. No much larger clone exists at a distance of one base, and base qualities are not known. The data stem from a study of OX40 agonist ivuxolimab in advanced cancers. At the level of the whole study: Ivuxolimab was a fully human IgG2 agonistic monoclonal antibody targeting the costimulatory receptor OX40 (CD134). Intravenous ivuxolimab was administered to patients every 2 weeks at six dose levels: 0.01, 0.1, 0.3, 1.5, 3 and 10 mg/kg. Of the approximately 50 dose-escalation patients, hepatocellular carcinoma was present in approximately 20, melanoma in some 15, renal cell carcinoma in 9 and head and neck cancer in 9. The dose-escalation cohort was roughly 80% male with a mean age of around 62 years, ranging from roughly 20 to 80. Patients were allowed to have had prior anti-PD-1, anti-PD-L1 or anti-CTLA-4 therapy, and roughly 40% of the dose-escalation patients had been treated with checkpoint inhibitors. Three dose-escalation patients achieved partial responses, one with hepatocellular carcinoma and two with cutaneous melanoma. The purpose of peripheral TCRbeta sequencing was to test whether ivuxolimab changed TCR sequence diversity and led to clonal T-cell expansion. The paper covers the monotherapy dose-escalation part of the phase I ivuxolimab trial, which included N ≈ 50 patients.

Overall results and qualifications from the work: Low levels of normalized T-cell clonal expansion were also seen in some patients who did not respond. After ivuxolimab, expanded clones were on average more numerous among CD8+ T cells than among CD4+ T cells. The antigen specificity of the peripheral T cells that underwent clonal expansion was not determined. In the 0.1-3.0 mg/kg groups, partial responders had among the lowest normalized peripheral clonal expansion, particularly in CD8+ T cells. Clonal expansion of both CD4+ and CD8+ blood T cells was observed from baseline to week 6 at doses 0.1 to 3.0 mg/kg.

Genomic DNA was isolated from the sorted cells so that the TCRbeta CDR3 region could be sequenced. TCRbeta CDR3 regions were sequenced using the immunoSEQ Assay. TCRdb carries this immuneACCESS record with in-frame sequences only. Its versions omit some clonotypes, under half of them owing to an unresolved V gene in the studies checked, with the rest unexplained. Present in this sample are tens of thousands of clones, approximately 89% of which were seen just once. Around 24% of the sample is taken by the ten largest. The trial excluded patients who had a history of autoimmune disease or who were on systemic immunosuppression. Peripheral blood for TCR sequencing was collected from all dose cohorts at baseline, on cycle 4 day 1, and on cycle 7 day 1. The samples were drawn from a first-in-human, open-label, multicenter phase I dose-escalation trial of ivuxolimab. The trial enrolled adults with locally advanced or metastatic head and neck squamous cell, hepatocellular, melanoma or renal cell carcinoma. Before TCR sequencing, CD4+ T cells and CD8+ T cells from peripheral blood were sorted into separate populations.

This sequence was found in an adult with an advanced solid tumor such as melanoma, head and neck, liver or kidney cancer. The source was CD4+ or CD8+ T cells sorted from blood, collected in a trial of the OX40 agonist ivuxolimab.

The CDR3 corresponds to CASSDLSDEQFF. The nucleotide sequence is TGCGCCAGCAGTGATCTCTCGGATGAGCAGTTCTTC. The chain uses TRBV10-1 and TRBJ2-1, with no confident D gene call. V gives up 3 bases and J gives up 8 bases, and the segment between their germline ends measures 8 bases. Spanning cysteine to phenylalanine, the CDR3 consists of 12 amino acids. The only DNA kept is the CDR3, 36 bases in frame from the first base. From a lookup of the germline V gene (reference sequence), CDR1 and CDR2 are WNHNN and SYGVQD.